This T cell receptor (beta chain) was sequenced during a study of T cells in Graves' hyperthyroidism and ophthalmopathy. Study summary: Before treatment of any kind, peripheral blood was taken at initial diagnosis.

RNA transcripts served as the template for amplifying TCR beta CDR3 regions. HTBI primers drove first-round RT-PCR of the TCR CDR3. A single record per CDR3 protein comes from TCRdb applying MiXCR to the multiplex PCR reads. The data show over 700,000 distinct CDR3 sequences, about 17% seen once. Germline CDR1 reads LNHDA; CDR2 reads SQIVND (reference sequence). The ends were cut back, 2 bases at V and 5 bases at J, with 16 bases in the middle. The CDR3 spans 16 residues. The hyperthyroidism was newly diagnosed and had lasted under 2 months; the patients were aged 18 to 65. Drawn at first hyperthyroidism diagnosis, the blood sample preceded any ophthalmopathy symptoms.

V usage is TRBV19 and J usage is TRBJ1-5, with D possibly matching TRBD1 (5 bases). The source is a woman aged 45-60 years with Graves' hyperthyroidism that later progressed to Graves' ophthalmopathy. Sequencing was done on a sample of blood. The CDR3 reads CASSISGHQGHQPQHF. The CDR3 DNA is TGTGCCAGTAGTATATCTGGGCACCAGGGTCATCAGCCCCAGCATTTT.